Here is one T cell receptor beta chain with its context. What this receptor recognizes is not known. Base qualities are not at hand, and no much larger clone is one base apart. This record belongs to a study of cytotoxic CD8 clonotypes in ibrutinib-treated CLL (TCRdb year 2021). About the full investigation: The cohort included around 15 treatment-naive and roughly ten relapsed/refractory patients; some 18 were IGHV unmutated. Cryopreserved peripheral blood mononuclear cells were obtained prior to treatment, at the time of response, and at either disease progression or sustained remission. On average, each sample had 255,043 productive templates and approximately 89,000 productive rearrangements. Response samples were taken after a median of about a year on treatment, ranging from about 6 to 40 months. Partial responses were observed in around 25 patients and complete responses in 2; after a median follow-up of 68 months, remission was maintained in 14 patients and progression was observed in roughly twelve. Longitudinal samples were available for about 30% of the roughly 86 trial participants. Every remission and progressive disease sample was obtained while ibrutinib was still being received by the patients.

The sample's time point label, decoded: approximately eleven months on ibrutinib. Approximately 2 micrograms of genomic DNA were extracted from cryopreserved PBMCs for TCR beta library preparation. High-throughput TCR beta sequencing was performed on longitudinal blood samples from CLL patients receiving ibrutinib monotherapy. The patients took part in an open-label, single-center phase 2 trial of ibrutinib monotherapy. V has 3 bases trimmed and J has 7 bases trimmed; junction bases matching no gene number 5. From a lookup of the germline V gene, CDR1 and CDR2 are KGHSH and LQKENI. CDR3 length: 14 amino acids, cysteine to phenylalanine. Of all the DNA, just the CDR3 is kept, 42 bases in frame from base 1. Summary of the overall study and its limitations: Baseline clonality was found to be higher than that of age-matched healthy donors and was strongly correlated with circulating CD8+ T-cell counts. Sampling times were not matched between patients in sustained remission and patients whose disease was progressing, and lymph node repertoires were not examined. Clonality rose at ibrutinib response, remained stable during sustained remission, and dropped back toward baseline at progression. Public clonotypes were rare and either contracted or stayed stable during treatment, and the rise in clonality at ibrutinib response reflected the expansion of private clonotypes.

A MiSeq instrument was used for deep resolution sequencing, which targeted depths ranging from 1 in 1 million up to 1 in 200,000 T cells, with coverage averaging 10x for each clonotype. The immunoSEQ hsTCRB Kit was used to generate the TCR beta libraries. The authors' pipeline ran thus. The data were analyzed with ImmunoSEQ Analyzer and ImmunoSEQ Data Assistant, and V, D and J gene assignments followed IMGT definitions. Clonality, which ranges from 0 to 1, was calculated as one minus the normalized Shannon entropy of productive rearrangement frequencies. Only overrepresented clonotypes making up at least 0.05% of each patient's repertoire were included in the public clonotype analysis. Repertoires from thirteen age-matched healthy donors in immuneACCESS were used as clonality controls. TCRdb took over this immuneACCESS table, retaining in-frame rearrangements with V and J assigned. Such tables are incomplete; in checked studies, under half of the missing clones stem from an unresolved V gene, and the remainder is unexplained. The DNA was the basis for D and trimming; V, J and clone size are from that table. Here the sample has about 140,000 clones; 85% to 95% occur a single time. The ten largest clonotypes hold roughly 10% of the sample.

The source material was PBMCs, sampled after 12 months of ibrutinib treatment. Rearrangement joined TRBV18 to TRBJ1-4; the central 7 bases match TRBD1. The TCR sequence derives from a human donor with chronic lymphocytic leukemia. The base sequence is TGTGCCAGCTCACCGTTACAGGGGAGTGAAAAACTGTTTTTT. It translates to CASSPLQGSEKLFF. The CDR3, completed at both ends by the reference TRBV18 and TRBJ1-4 genes, gives the full variable domain NAGVMQNPRHLVRRRGQEARLRCSPMKGHSHVYWYRQLPEEGLKFMVYLQKENIIDESGMPKERFSAEFPKEGPSILRIQQVVRGDSAAYFCASSPLQGSEKLFFGSGTQLSVL.